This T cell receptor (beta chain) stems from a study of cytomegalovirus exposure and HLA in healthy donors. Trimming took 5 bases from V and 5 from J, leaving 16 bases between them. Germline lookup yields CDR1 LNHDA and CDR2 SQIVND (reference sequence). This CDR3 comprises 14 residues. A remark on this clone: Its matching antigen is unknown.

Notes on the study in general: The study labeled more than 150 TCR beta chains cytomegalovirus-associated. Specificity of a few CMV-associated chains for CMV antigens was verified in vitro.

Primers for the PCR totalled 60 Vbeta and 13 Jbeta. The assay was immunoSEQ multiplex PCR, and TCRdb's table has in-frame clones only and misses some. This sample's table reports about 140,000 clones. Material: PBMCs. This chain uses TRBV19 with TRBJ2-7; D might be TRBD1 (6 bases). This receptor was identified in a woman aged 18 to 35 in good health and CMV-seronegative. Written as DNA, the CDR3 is TGTGCCAGTAGTTTAGGGGGAGAAGGCAACGAGCAGTACTTC. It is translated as CASSLGGEGNEQYF.